Listed below are T cell receptor beta chains from one sample, sequenced in a study of blood T cell repertoires in COVID-19. Clones were read by immunoSEQ multiplex PCR, and TCRdb kept only the in-frame ones, dropping some. The table lists about 390,000 clones, approximately 87% of them singletons, with 10% in the top ten. Sequencing was done on a sample of PBMCs or T cells enriched from blood (not recorded which). The receptors stem from a woman in her fifties or sixties who had recovered from COVID-19. The CDR3 runs from the conserved cysteine through the conserved F or W.

CDR3 length: 17
V gene: TRBV18
J gene: TRBJ2-7
CDR3 protein: CASSPPSSGGRFYEQYF

CDR3 length: 13
V gene: TRBV24-1
J gene: TRBJ1-5
CDR3 protein: CATSAGDHQPQHF

CDR3 length: 14
V gene: TRBV4-1
J gene: TRBJ2-7
CDR3 protein: CASSQGGGTYEQYF

CDR3 length: 14
V gene: TRBV6-5
J gene: TRBJ1-5
CDR3 protein: CASRPGLGNQPQHF

CDR3 length: 13
V gene: TRBV7-9
J gene: TRBJ1-2
CDR3 protein: CASSFTEMYGYTF

CDR3 length: 14
V gene: TRBV7-8
J gene: TRBJ1-1
CDR3 protein: CASSLSQGGTEAFF

CDR3 length: 13
V gene: TRBV27
J gene: TRBJ2-7
CDR3 protein: CASSQGTGHEQYF

CDR3 length: 13
V gene: TRBV29-1
J gene: TRBJ1-5
CDR3 protein: CSVWGTPDQPQHF

CDR3 length: 15
V gene: TRBV10-3
J gene: TRBJ1-1
CDR3 protein: CAISEVGLGDTEAFF

CDR3 length: 13
V gene: TRBV5-4
J gene: TRBJ1-2
CDR3 protein: CASSSGGLHGYTF

CDR3 length: 17
V gene: TRBV3-1/TRBV3-2
J gene: TRBJ1-5
CDR3 protein: CASSQENPGGSNQPQHF

CDR3 length: 14
V gene: TRBV3-1/TRBV3-2
J gene: TRBJ1-1
CDR3 protein: CASSPKGQNTEAFF

CDR3 length: 16
V gene: TRBV29-1
J gene: TRBJ1-2
CDR3 protein: CSVEVGKGQGVYGYTF

CDR3 length: 15
V gene: TRBV6-5
J gene: TRBJ2-2
CDR3 protein: CASSRTGGFGGELFF

CDR3 length: 17
V gene: TRBV2
J gene: TRBJ2-1
CDR3 protein: CASSAPHRGRSYNEQFF

CDR3 length: 17
V gene: TRBV3-1/TRBV3-2
J gene: TRBJ1-4
CDR3 protein: CASSQEGQATTNEKLFF

CDR3 length: 13
V gene: TRBV19
J gene: TRBJ2-7
CDR3 protein: CASSSWGRYEQYF

CDR3 length: 20
V gene: TRBV6-8
J gene: TRBJ2-3
CDR3 protein: CASSYRNRAPSGGAQDTQYF

CDR3 length: 15
V gene: TRBV30
J gene: TRBJ2-1
CDR3 protein: CAWSETGFVQPEQFF

CDR3 length: 16
V gene: TRBV3-1/TRBV3-2
J gene: TRBJ2-7
CDR3 protein: CASSPQVGQGLSEQYF

CDR3 length: 14
V gene: TRBV7-9
J gene: TRBJ1-1
CDR3 protein: CASSLESGLTEAFF

CDR3 length: 16
V gene: TRBV7-2
J gene: TRBJ2-1
CDR3 protein: CASSLHIGTAGDEQFF

CDR3 length: 14
V gene: TRBV28
J gene: TRBJ2-7
CDR3 protein: CASSTGAGSYEQYF

CDR3 length: 9
V gene: TRBV30
J gene: TRBJ1-2
CDR3 protein: CAWRGTYTF

CDR3 length: 14
V gene: TRBV9
J gene: TRBJ1-5
CDR3 protein: CASSRTGSNQPQHF

CDR3 length: 16
V gene: TRBV3-1/TRBV3-2
J gene: TRBJ2-3
CDR3 protein: CASSQTGLKDTDTQYF

CDR3 length: 14
V gene: TRBV9
J gene: TRBJ2-7
CDR3 protein: CASNAGTGGYEQYF

CDR3 length: 13
V gene: TRBV4-3
J gene: TRBJ2-7
CDR3 protein: CASSLTGTYEQYF

CDR3 length: 13
V gene: TRBV6-5
J gene: TRBJ1-6
CDR3 protein: CASKGAADSPLHF

CDR3 length: 14
V gene: TRBV2
J gene: TRBJ1-5
CDR3 protein: CASSGGQGNQPQHF

CDR3 length: 18
V gene: TRBV4-1
J gene: TRBJ2-1
CDR3 protein: CASSQVPSSNLEYNEQFF

CDR3 length: 15
V gene: TRBV30
J gene: TRBJ1-3
CDR3 protein: CAWNRGSSSGNTIYF

CDR3 length: 15
V gene: TRBV7-8
J gene: TRBJ2-5
CDR3 protein: CASSFSGGDLETQYF

CDR3 length: 16
V gene: TRBV5-1
J gene: TRBJ2-5
CDR3 protein: CASSSGQGRVQETQYF

CDR3 length: 15
V gene: TRBV7-9
J gene: TRBJ2-6
CDR3 protein: CASSRTGTWANVLTF

CDR3 length: 14
V gene: TRBV28
J gene: TRBJ1-2
CDR3 protein: CASSLGGQGHGYTF

CDR3 length: 15
V gene: TRBV13
J gene: TRBJ2-7
CDR3 protein: CASSLGGGQGNEQYF

CDR3 length: 13
V gene: TRBV6-5
J gene: TRBJ1-5
CDR3 protein: CASSEEIHQPQHF

CDR3 length: 14
V gene: TRBV19
J gene: TRBJ2-1
CDR3 protein: CASSILAGYNEQFF

CDR3 length: 15
V gene: TRBV30
J gene: TRBJ1-6
CDR3 protein: CAWSAPGTGGSPLHF

CDR3 length: 17
V gene: TRBV4-1
J gene: TRBJ2-3
CDR3 protein: CASSHRKGAAGTDTQYF